This TCR beta chain comes out of a study of tumor and adjacent non-tumor tissue in lung cancer. Study results and limitations: Tumor tissue had significantly higher TCR diversity than normal lung. Top 100 clones took a larger repertoire share in normal lung.

A modified ARM-PCR protocol with three rounds of nested PCR amplified TCRbeta. TCRdb re-called the multiplex PCR reads with MiXCR, one entry per CDR3 protein. This table holds 65,000 to 85,000 distinct CDR3 sequences, around three quarters found once. No cell sorting was done before RNA was extracted from the tissue. This non-tumor lung sample came from over 3 cm beyond the tumor edge. Details on this clonotype: Its antigen is unidentified.

The source is a man aged 60 to 75 with non-small cell lung cancer. Sequenced sample: distant non-tumor lung tissue.

The CDR3 nucleotides are TGCGCCAGTGGCCAAGGGCGGGCAGGGGGTCAAGAGACCCAGTACTTC. It codes for CASGQGRAGGQETQYF. This chain links TRBV4-1 with TRBJ2-5; 7 nucleotides align to TRBD1. V trimming: 9 bases; J trimming: 2 bases; junction bases outside the gene matches: 15. The V gene's germline CDR1 is MGHRA and CDR2 YSYEKL. CDR3 size: 16 residues.